This TCR beta chain was profiled in a study of regulatory T cells in long-lasting Graves disease. Findings and caveats of the study: Analysis covered peripheral blood alone, not thyroid tissue. Shared public clonotypes totalled roughly 2,500 in persistent patients, compared with roughly 970 in new patients.

Indicated time point: persistent/refractory GD, antithyroid drugs over 5 years with positive TRAb. RNA from PBMCs was the source of the TCR library. Patients hailed from an endocrinology department in Xi'an, China. Peripheral blood, about 8.8 milliliters of it, was drawn into EDTA tubes. The table lists this clonotype with a few counts. Its specificity is unknown. Construction of the TCR beta libraries employed iRepertoire HTBI primers in conjunction with Arm-PCR of CDR3 regions. Via MiXCR, TCRdb re-called the multiplex PCR reads, giving one row per CDR3 protein. The sample comprises 450,000 or so distinct CDR3 sequences, around 21% of which are singletons, and approximately 7.8% rests with the top ten. Trimming shortened V by 5 bases and J by 13 bases, and 21 bases separated the two germline ends. The CDR3 extends over 13 amino acids. CDR1 and CDR2 (germline): SGHTA, FQGNSA.

The genes are TRBV7-2 and TRBJ2-7; D may be TRBD1 (6 bases). The origin of this receptor is a female donor with Graves disease. The input for sequencing was peripheral blood mononuclear cells (PBMCs), taken when the disease was refractory, from a patient treated with antithyroid drugs. This CDR3 reads CASSLSRGGGEYF. CDR3 bases: TGTGCCAGCAGCCTTAGCAGGGGTGGTGGGGAATACTTC.